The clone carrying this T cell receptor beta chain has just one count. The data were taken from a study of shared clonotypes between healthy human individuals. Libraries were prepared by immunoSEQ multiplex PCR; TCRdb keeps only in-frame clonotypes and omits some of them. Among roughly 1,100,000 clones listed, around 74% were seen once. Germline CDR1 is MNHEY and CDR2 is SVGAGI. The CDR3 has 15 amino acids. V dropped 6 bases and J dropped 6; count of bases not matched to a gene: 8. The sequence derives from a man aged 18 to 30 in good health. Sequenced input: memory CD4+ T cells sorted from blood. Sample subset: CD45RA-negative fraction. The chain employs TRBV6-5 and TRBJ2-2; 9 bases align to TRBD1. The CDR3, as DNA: TGTGCCAGCAGCCTACAGGGGGCAGCGGCCGGGGAGCTGTTTTTT. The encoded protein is CASSLQGAAAGELFF.